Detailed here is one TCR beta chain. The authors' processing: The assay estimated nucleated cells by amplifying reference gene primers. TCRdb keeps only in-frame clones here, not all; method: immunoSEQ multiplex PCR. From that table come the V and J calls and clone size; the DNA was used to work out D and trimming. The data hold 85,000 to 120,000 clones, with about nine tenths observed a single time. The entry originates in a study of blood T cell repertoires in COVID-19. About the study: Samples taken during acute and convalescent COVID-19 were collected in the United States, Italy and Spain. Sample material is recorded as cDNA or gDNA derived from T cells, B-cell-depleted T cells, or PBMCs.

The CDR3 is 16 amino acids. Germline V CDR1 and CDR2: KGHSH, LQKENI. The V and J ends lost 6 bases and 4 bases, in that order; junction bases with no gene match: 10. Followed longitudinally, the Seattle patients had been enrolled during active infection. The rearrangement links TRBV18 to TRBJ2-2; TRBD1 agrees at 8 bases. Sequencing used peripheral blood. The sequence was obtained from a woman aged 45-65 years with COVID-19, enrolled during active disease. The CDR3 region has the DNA TGTGCCAGCTCGCACCGACAGGGGCGGATCACCGGGGAGCTGTTTTTT. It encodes CASSHRQGRITGELFF.